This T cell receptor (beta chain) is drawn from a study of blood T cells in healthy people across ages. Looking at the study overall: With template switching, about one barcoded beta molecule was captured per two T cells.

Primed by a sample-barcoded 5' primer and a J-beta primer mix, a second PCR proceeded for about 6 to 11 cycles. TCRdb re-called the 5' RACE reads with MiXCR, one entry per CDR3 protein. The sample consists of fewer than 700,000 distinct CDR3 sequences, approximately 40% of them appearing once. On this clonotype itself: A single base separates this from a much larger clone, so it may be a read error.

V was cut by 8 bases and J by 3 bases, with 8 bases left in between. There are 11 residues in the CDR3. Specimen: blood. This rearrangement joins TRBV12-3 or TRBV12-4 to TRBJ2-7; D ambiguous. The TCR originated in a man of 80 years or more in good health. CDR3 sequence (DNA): TGTGCCAGCTGCCAATTCTACGAGCAGTACTTC. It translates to CASCQFYEQYF.